This record covers a single T cell receptor beta chain. Its antigen is unidentified. Libraries were made from TCR beta cDNA, and they carried unique molecular identifiers. With roughly 1 to 11 million T cells as the source, 540,000 or so cDNA molecules resulted. TCRdb re-analysed the PCR reads in MiXCR, keeping a single row per CDR3 protein. The table includes about 760,000 distinct CDR3 sequences, 25% to 30% detected once. The record originates from a study of post-analysis software for immune sequencing data. Whole-study context: The disease courses spanned relapsing-remitting, secondary progressive and progressive-relapsing forms of multiple sclerosis.

V was shortened by 1 base and J by 0 bases, with 8 bases between the two germline ends. Germline V gene lookup returns CDR1 DFQATT and CDR2 SNEGSKA (reference sequence). This CDR3 contains 14 residues. Study-wide results and caveats: Analysis by F measure revealed that same-batch samples clustered strongly together. Normalized Chao1 diversity in multiple sclerosis patients fell significantly below that of controls. TRBV5-6, TRBV5-1 and TRBV20-1 belonged to a set of roughly 5 TRBV segments that were more frequent in patients than controls.

Sample: blood. The clonotype comes from a girl aged 5 to 17 with multiple sclerosis. The chain joins TRBV20-1 to TRBJ2-3; D is unresolved. In DNA form, the CDR3 reads TGCAGTGCTAGAGGAGTAATGAGCACAGATACGCAGTATTTT. It encodes CSARGVMSTDTQYF.